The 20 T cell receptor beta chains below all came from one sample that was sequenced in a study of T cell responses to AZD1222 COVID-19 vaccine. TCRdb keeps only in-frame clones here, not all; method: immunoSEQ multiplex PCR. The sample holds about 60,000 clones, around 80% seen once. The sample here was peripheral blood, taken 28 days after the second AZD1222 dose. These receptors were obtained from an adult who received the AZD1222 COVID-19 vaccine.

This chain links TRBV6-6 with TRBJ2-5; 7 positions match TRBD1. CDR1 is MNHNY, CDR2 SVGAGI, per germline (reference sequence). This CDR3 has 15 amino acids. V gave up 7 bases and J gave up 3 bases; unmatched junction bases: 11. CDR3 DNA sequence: TGTGCCAGCAATGAGGGGGCGAATCATAAAGAGACCCAGTACTTC. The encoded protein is CASNEGANHKETQYF.

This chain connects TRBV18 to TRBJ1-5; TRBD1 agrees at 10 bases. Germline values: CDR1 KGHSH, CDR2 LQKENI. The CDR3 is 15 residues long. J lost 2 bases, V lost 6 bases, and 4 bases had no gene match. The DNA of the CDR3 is TGTGCCAGCTCCGCCGGACAGGGGGGCAATCAGCCCCAGCATTTT. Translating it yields CASSAGQGGNQPQHF.

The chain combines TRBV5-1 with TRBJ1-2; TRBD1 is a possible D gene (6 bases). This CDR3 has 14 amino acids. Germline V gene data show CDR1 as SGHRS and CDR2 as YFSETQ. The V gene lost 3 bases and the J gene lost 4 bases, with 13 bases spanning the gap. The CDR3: CASSSGDTGYGYTF. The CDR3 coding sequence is TGCGCCAGCAGCTCGGGGGACACCGGCTATGGCTACACCTTC.

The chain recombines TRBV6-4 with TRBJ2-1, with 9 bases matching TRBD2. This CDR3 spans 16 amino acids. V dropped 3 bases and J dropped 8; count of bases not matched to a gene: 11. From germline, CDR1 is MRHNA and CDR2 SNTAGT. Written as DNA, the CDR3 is TGTGCCAGCAGTGATTTTGGTCTAGCGGGGTTGGATGAGCAGTTCTTC. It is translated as CASSDFGLAGLDEQFF.

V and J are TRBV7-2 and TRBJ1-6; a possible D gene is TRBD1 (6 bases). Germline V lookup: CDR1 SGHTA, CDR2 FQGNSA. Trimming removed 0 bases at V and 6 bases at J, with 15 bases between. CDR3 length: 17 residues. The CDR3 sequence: CASSLAVSPDSNSPLHF. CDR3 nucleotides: TGTGCCAGCAGCTTAGCGGTTAGCCCGGACAGTAATTCACCCCTCCACTTT.

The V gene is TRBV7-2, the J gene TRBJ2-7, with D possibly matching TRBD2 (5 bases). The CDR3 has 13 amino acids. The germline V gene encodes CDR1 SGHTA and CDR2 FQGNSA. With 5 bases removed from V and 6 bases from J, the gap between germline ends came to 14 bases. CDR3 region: CASSGETGREQYF. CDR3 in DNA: TGTGCCAGCAGCGGGGAGACGGGTCGCGAGCAGTACTTC.

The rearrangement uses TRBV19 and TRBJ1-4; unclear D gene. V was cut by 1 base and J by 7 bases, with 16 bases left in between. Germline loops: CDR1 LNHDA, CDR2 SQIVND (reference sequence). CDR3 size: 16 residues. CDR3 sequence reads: CASSIGTGTRGEKLFF. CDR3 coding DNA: TGTGCCAGTAGTATAGGAACGGGCACCCGGGGTGAAAAACTGTTTTTT. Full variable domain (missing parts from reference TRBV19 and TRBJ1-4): DGGITQSPKYLFRKEGQNVTLSCEQNLNHDAMYWYRQDPGQGLRLIYYSQIVNDFQKGDIAEGYSVSREKKESFPLTVTSAQKNPTAFYLCASSIGTGTRGEKLFFGSGTQLSVL.

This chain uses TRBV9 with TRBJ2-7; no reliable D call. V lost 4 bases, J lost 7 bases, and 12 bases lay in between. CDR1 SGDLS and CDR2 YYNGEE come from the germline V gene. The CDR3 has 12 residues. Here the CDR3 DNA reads TGTGCCAGCAGCCCCTTCGGCGAAGAGCAGTACTTC. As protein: CASSPFGEEQYF.

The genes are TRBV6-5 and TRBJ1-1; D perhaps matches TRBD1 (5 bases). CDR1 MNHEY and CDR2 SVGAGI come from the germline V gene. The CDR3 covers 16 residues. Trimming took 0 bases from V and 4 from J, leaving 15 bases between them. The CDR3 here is CASSYSGRSVRTEAFF. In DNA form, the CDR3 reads TGTGCCAGCAGTTACTCGGGACGGTCAGTACGCACTGAAGCTTTCTTT.

The CDR3 bases are TGTGCCAGCAGTGTATACAGGGGGTTCCTCGAGCAGTACTTC. Its protein is CASSVYRGFLEQYF. The gene calls are TRBV2 and TRBJ2-7; 8 nucleotides align to TRBD1. With 4 bases clipped from V and 6 bases from J, the junction kept 8 bases outside the gene matches. This CDR3 contains 14 residues. CDR1 SNHLY and CDR2 FYNNEI come from the germline V gene.

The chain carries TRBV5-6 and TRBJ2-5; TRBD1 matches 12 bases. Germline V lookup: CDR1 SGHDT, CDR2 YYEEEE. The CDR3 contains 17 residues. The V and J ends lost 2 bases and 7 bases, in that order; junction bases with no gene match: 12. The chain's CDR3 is CASSFRDRGRRVGTQYF. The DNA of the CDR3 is TGTGCCAGCAGCTTCCGGGACAGGGGGCGGCGGGTAGGGACCCAGTACTTC.

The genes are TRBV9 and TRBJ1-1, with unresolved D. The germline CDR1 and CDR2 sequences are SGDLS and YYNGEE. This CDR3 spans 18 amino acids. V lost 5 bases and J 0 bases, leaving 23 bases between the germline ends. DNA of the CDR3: TGTGCCAGCAGTGAGGTGGCAGGAGCCCTAATTATGAACACTGAAGCTTTCTTT. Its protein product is CASSEVAGALIMNTEAFF.

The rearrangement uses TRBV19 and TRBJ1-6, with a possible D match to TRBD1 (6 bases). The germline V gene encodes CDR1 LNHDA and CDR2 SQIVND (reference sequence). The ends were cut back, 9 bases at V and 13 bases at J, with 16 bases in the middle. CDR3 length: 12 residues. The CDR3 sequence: CASRDNSYPLHF. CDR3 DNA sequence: TGTGCCAGCCGGGACAATTCCTACCCCCTCCACTTT.

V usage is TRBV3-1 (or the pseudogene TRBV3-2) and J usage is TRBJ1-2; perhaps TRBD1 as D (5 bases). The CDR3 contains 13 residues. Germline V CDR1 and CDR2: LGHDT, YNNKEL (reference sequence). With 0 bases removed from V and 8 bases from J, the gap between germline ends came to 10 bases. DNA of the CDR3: TGTGCCAGCAGCCAAGACAGGGCCCGAGGCTACACCTTC. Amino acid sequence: CASSQDRARGYTF.

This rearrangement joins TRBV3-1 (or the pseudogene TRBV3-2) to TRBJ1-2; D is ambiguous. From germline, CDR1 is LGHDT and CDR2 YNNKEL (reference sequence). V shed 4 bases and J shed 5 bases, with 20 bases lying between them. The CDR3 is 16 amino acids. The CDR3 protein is CASSREGAGYQYGYTF. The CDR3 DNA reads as TGTGCCAGCAGCCGGGAGGGCGCCGGATATCAGTATGGCTACACCTTC.

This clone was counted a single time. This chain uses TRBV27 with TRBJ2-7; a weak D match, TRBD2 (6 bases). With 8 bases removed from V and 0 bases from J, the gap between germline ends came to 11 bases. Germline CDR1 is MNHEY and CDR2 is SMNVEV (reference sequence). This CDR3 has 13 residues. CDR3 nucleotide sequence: TGTGCCAGCGGACGGGGACTCTCCTACGAGCAGTACTTC. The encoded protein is CASGRGLSYEQYF.

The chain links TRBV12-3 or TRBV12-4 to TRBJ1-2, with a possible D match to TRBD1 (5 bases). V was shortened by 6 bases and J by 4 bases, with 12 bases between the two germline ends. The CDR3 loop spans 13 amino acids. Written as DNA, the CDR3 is TGTGCCAGCAGACGTCAGGGAGGCTATGGCTACACCTTC. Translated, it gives CASRRQGGYGYTF.

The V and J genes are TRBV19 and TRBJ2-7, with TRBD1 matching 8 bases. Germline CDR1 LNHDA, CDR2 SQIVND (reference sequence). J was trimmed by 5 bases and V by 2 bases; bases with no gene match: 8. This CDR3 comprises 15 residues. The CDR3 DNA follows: TGTGCCAGTAGTATAATGGCACAGGGGGTGAACGAGCAGTACTTC. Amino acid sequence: CASSIMAQGVNEQYF.

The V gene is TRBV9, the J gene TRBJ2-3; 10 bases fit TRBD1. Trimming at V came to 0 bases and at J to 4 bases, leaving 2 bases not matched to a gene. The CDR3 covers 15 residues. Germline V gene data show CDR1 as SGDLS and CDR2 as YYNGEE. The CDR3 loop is CASSVGGTGADTQYF. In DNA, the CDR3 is TGTGCCAGCAGCGTAGGAGGGACAGGGGCAGATACGCAGTATTTT.

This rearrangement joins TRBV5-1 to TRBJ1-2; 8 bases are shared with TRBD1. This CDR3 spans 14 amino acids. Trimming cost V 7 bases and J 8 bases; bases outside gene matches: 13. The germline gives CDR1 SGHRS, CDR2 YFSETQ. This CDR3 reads CASAQGALGYGYTF. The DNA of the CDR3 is TGCGCCAGCGCCCAGGGGGCGCTAGGATACGGCTACACCTTC.